This passage covers 3 T cell receptor beta chains from one sample sequenced in a study of T cells after yellow fever vaccination. TCRdb fed the 5' RACE reads into MiXCR, producing one record per CDR3 protein. The top ten hold about 0.51% of the sample, which has about 260,000 distinct CDR3 sequences, over 10% seen once. This specimen consisted of CD4+ T cells sorted from PBMCs, obtained 45 days after the yellow fever booster vaccination. These TCRs come from a man aged 25 to 45 who received the YFV17D yellow fever vaccine.

There are a few counts of this clonotype. This chain links TRBV5-1 with TRBJ1-3, with D possibly TRBD1 on 6 matching bases. There are 13 residues in the CDR3. Between the trimmed V and J ends, which lost 4 bases and 8 bases, there was a span of 13 bases. Per germline, CDR1 SGHRS and CDR2 YFSETQ. CDR3 DNA: TGCGCCAGCAGCCCGGACAGACTGGACACCATATATTTT. Translating it yields CASSPDRLDTIYF.

The J gene is TRBJ2-6, the V gene TRBV5-1; the D gene is possibly TRBD1 (5 bases). The CDR3 totals 18 residues. In germline, CDR1 is SGHRS, CDR2 YFSETQ. V was cut by 2 bases and J by 0 bases, with 15 bases left in between. This chain's CDR3 is CASSLTTGRSSGANVLTF. The DNA for the CDR3 is TGCGCCAGCAGCTTAACAACAGGTAGAAGCTCTGGGGCCAACGTCCTGACTTTC.

The rearrangement links TRBV6-1 to TRBJ2-1, with D uncertain. The CDR3 covers 12 residues. V was shortened by 4 bases and J by 8 bases, with 9 bases between the two germline ends. CDR1 is MNHNS, CDR2 SASEGT, per germline. The CDR3 loop is CASSVGSHEQFF. The CDR3 nucleotides are TGTGCCAGCAGTGTCGGCTCCCATGAGCAGTTCTTC.